This TCR beta chain was retrieved from a study of T cells in severe cutaneous drug reactions. With respect to this clonotype: The antigen is undetermined.

Findings of the study overall: In carbamazepine-induced Stevens-Johnson syndrome or toxic epidermal necrolysis, TRBV12-4 averaged around 32% in blister cells and roughly 5.4% in PBMC. All seven CBZ-SJS/TEN blister samples shared a public TCRbeta CDR3 at mean approximately 13%.

Bulk and single-cell libraries used iRepertoire multiplex PCR with TCR subtype-specific primers. TCRdb reprocessed the multiplex PCR reads and keeps a single row for each CDR3 protein, giving no DNA. This sample contains around 8,000 distinct CDR3 sequences. Germline lookup yields CDR1 MNHEY and CDR2 SMNVEV (reference sequence). The CDR3 runs to 12 residues. Sequenced patients had Stevens-Johnson syndrome or toxic epidermal necrolysis caused by carbamazepine. The clonotype originates from a human donor with a severe cutaneous adverse drug reaction. The rearrangement joins TRBV27 to TRBJ2-2. The specimen was cells from a skin blister. CDR3 in amino acids: CASSTYSGELFF.